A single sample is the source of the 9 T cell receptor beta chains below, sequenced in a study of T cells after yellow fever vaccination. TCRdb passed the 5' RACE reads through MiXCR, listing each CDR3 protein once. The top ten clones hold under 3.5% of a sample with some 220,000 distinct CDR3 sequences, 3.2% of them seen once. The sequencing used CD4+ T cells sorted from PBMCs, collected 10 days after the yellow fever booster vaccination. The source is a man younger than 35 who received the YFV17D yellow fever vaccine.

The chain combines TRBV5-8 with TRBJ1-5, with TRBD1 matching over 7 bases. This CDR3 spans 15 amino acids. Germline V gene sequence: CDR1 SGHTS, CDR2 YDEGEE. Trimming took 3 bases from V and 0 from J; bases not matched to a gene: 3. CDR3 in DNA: TGTGCCAGCAGCTCCGGGACAGTTAGCAATCAGCCCCAGCATTTT. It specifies CASSSGTVSNQPQHF.

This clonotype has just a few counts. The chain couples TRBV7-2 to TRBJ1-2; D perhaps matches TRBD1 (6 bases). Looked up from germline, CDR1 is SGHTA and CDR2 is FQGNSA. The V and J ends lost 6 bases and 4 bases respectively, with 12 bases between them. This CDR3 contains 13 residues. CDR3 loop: CASRPRGSYGYTF. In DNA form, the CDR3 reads TGTGCCAGCAGGCCGAGGGGGTCCTATGGCTACACCTTC.

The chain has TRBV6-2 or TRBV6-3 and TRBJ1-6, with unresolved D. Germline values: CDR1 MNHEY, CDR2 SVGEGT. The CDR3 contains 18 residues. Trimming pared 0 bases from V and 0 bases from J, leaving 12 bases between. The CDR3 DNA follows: TGTGCCAGCAGTTACTCCGGACCGGGTAGCTCCTATAATTCACCCCTCCACTTT. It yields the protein CASSYSGPGSSYNSPLHF.

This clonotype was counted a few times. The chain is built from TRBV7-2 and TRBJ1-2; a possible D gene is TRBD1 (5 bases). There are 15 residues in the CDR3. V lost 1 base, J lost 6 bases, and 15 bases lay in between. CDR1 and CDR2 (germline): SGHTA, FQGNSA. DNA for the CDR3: TGTGCCAGCAGCTTAGATTTGGGCAGGGACCATGGCTACACCTTC. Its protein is CASSLDLGRDHGYTF.

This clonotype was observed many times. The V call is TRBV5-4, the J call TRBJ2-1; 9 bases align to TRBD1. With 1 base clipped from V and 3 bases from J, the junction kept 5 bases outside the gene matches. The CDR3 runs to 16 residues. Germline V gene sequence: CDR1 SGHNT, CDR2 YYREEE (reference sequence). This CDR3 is CASSLPGTGIYNEQFF. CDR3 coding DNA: TGTGCCAGCAGCTTGCCTGGGACAGGGATCTACAATGAGCAGTTCTTC.

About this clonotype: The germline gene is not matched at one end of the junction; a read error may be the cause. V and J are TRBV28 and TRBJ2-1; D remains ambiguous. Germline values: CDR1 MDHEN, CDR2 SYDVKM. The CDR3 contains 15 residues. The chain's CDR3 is CASEEDQRSSNEQFF. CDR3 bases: TGTGCCAGCGAGGAAGATCAGAGGTCCTCCAATGAGCAGTTCTTC. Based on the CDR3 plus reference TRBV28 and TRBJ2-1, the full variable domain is DVKVTQSSRYLVKRTGEKVFLECVQDMDHENMFWYRQDPGLGLRLIYFSYDVKMKEKGDIPEGYSVSREKKERFSLILESASTNQTSMYLCASEEDQRSSNEQFFGPGTRLTVL.

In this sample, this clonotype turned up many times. The CDR3 here is CASSMAGTIYAEAFF. The DNA of the CDR3 is TGTGCCAGTAGTATGGCCGGGACAATATACGCTGAAGCTTTCTTT. This chain joins TRBV19 and TRBJ1-1; D perhaps matches TRBD1 (6 bases). The CDR3 runs 15 residues. The V end lost 3 bases, the J end lost 6 bases, and 17 bases lay between the germline ends. CDR1 is LNHDA, CDR2 SQIVND, per germline (reference sequence).

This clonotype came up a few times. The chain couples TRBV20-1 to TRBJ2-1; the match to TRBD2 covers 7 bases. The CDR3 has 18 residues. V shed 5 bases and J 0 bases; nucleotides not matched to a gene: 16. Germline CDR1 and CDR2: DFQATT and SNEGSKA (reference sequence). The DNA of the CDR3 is TGCAGTGCTCTCGGGACTACGATGACTCAGAGCTCCTACAATGAGCAGTTCTTC. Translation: CSALGTTMTQSSYNEQFF.

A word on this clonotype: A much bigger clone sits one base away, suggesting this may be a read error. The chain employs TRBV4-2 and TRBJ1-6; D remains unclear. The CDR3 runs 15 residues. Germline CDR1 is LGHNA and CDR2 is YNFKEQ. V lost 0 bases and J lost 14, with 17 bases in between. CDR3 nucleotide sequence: TGTGCCAGCAGCCAAGAATATCTTAGTGTGTCAACCCTCCACTTT. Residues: CASSQEYLSVSTLHF.